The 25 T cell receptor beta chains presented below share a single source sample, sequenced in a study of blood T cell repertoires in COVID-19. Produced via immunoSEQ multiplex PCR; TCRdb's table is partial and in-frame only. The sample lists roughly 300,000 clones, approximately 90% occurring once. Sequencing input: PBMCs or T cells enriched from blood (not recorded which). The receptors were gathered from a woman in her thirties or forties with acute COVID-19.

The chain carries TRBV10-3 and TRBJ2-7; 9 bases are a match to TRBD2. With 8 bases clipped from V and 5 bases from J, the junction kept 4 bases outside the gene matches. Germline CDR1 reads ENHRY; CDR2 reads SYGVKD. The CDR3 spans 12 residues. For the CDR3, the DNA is TGTGCCATCGGGACTAGCTTCGACGAGCAGTACTTC. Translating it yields CAIGTSFDEQYF.

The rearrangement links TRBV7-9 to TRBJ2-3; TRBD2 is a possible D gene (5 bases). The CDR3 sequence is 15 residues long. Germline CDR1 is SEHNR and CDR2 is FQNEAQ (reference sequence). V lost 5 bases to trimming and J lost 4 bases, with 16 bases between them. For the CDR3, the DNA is TGTGCCAGCAGCACCTTACTAGAGTCCGCAGATACGCAGTATTTT. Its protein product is CASSTLLESADTQYF.

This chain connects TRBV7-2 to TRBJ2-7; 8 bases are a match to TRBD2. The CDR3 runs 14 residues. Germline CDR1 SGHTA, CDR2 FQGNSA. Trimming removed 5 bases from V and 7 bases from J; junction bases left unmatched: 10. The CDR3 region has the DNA TGTGCCAGCAGCCCCACTAGCGGAACGGCGGAGCAGTACTTC. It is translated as CASSPTSGTAEQYF.

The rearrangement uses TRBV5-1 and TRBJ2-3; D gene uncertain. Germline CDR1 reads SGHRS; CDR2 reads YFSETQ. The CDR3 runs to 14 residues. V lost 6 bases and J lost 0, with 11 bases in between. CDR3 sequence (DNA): TGCGCCAGCAAAATAGCCTCTAGCACAGATACGCAGTATTTT. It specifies CASKIASSTDTQYF. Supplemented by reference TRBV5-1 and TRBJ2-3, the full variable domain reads KAGVTQTPRYLIKTRGQQVTLSCSPISGHRSVSWYQQTPGQGLQFLFEYFSETQRNKGNFPGRFSGRQFSNSRSEMNVSTLELGDSALYLCASKIASSTDTQYFGPGTRLTVL.

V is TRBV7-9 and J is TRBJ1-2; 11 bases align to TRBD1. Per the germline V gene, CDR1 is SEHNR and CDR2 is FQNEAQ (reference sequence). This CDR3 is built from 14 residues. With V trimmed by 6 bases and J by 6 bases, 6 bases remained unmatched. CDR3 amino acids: CASSSRDRGNGYTF. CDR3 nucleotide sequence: TGTGCCAGCAGTTCCCGGGACAGGGGGAATGGCTACACCTTC.

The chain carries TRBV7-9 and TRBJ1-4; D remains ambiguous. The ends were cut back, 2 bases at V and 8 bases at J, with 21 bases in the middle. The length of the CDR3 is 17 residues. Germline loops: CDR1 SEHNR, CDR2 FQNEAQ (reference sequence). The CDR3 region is CASSLFGQTDLLEKLFF. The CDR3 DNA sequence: TGTGCCAGCAGCTTATTTGGGCAAACCGATTTATTGGAAAAACTGTTTTTT.

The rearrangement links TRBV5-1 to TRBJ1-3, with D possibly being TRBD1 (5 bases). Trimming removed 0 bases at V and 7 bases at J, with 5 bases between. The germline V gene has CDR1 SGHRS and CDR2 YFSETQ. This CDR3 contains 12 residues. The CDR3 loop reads CASSLEGNTIYF. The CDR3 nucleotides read TGCGCCAGCAGCTTGGAGGGGAACACCATATATTTT.

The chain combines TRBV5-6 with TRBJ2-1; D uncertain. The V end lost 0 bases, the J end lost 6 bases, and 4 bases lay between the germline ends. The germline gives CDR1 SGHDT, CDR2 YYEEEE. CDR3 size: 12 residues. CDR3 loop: CASSLAVNEQFF. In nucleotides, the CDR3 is TGTGCCAGCAGCTTGGCAGTCAATGAGCAGTTCTTC. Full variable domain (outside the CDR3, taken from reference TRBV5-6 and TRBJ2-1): DAGVTQSPTHLIKTRGQQVTLRCSPKSGHDTVSWYQQALGQGPQFIFQYYEEEERQRGNFPDRFSGHQFPNYSSELNVNALLLGDSALYLCASSLAVNEQFFGPGTRLTVL.

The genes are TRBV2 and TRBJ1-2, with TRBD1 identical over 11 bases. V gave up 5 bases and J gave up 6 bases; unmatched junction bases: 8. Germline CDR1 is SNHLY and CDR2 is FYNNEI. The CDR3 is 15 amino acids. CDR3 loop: CASSPLGQGVDGYTF. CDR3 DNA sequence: TGTGCCAGCAGTCCCCTGGGACAGGGGGTAGATGGCTACACCTTC.

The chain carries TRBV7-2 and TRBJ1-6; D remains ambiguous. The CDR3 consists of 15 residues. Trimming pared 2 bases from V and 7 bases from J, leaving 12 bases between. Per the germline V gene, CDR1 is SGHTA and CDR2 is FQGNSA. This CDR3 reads CASSLFEAMNSPLHF. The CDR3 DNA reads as TGTGCCAGCAGCTTATTTGAGGCGATGAATTCACCCCTCCACTTT.

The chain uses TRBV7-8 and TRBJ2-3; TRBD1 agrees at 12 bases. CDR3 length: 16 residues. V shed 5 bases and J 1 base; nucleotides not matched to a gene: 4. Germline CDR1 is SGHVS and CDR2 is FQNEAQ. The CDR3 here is CASSHRDRGRTDTQYF. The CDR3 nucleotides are TGTGCCAGCAGCCACCGGGACAGGGGGCGCACAGATACGCAGTATTTT.

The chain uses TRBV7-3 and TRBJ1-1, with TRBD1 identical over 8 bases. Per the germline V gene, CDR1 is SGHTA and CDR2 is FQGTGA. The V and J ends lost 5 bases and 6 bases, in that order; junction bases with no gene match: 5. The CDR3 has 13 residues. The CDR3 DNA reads TGTGCCAGCAGCCCCACAGGGGGTTCTGAAGCTTTCTTT. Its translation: CASSPTGGSEAFF.

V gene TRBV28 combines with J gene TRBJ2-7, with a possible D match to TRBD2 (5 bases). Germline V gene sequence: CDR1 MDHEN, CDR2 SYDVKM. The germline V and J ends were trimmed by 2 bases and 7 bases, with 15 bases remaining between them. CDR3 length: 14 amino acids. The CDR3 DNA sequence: TGTGCCAGCAGTTTAGGGCATGGGAGTGGGGAGCAGTACTTC. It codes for CASSLGHGSGEQYF.

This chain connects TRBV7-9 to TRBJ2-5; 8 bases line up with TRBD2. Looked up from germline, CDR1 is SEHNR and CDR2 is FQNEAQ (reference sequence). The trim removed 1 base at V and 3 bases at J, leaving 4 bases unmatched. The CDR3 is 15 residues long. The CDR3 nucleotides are TGTGCCAGCAGCTTAGGGACTAGCCACAAAGAGACCCAGTACTTC. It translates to CASSLGTSHKETQYF.

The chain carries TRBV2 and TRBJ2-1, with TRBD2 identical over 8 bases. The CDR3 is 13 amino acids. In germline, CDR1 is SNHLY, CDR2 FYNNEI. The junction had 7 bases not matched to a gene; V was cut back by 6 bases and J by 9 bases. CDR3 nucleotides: TGTGCCAGCAGAGCGGGAGATTGGGGTGAGCAGTTCTTC. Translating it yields CASRAGDWGEQFF.

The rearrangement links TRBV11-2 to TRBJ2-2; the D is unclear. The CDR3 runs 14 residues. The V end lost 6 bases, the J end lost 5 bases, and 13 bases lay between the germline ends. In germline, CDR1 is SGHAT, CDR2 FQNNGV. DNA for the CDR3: TGTGCCAGCAGACACATCGGCGGTACCGGGGAGCTGTTTTTT. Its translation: CASRHIGGTGELFF.

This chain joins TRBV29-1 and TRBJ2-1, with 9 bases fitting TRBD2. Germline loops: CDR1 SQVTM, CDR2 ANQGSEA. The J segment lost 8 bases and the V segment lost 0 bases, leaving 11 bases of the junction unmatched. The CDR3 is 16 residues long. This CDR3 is CSVEESGGRARDEQFF. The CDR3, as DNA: TGCAGCGTTGAAGAAAGTGGCGGGAGGGCCAGGGATGAGCAGTTCTTC.

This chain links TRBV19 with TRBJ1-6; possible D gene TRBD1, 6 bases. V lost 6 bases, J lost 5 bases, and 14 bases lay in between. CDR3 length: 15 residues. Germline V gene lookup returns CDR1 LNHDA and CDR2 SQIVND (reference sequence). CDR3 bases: TGTGCCAGTAGCCGCAGGACAGTTCATAATTCACCCCTCCACTTT. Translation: CASSRRTVHNSPLHF.

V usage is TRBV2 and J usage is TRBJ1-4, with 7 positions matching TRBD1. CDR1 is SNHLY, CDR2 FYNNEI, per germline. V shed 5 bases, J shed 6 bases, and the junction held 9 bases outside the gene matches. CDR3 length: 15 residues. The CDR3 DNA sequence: TGTGCCAGCAGTACGGAGGGGACAGCTTATGAAAAACTGTTTTTT. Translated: CASSTEGTAYEKLFF.

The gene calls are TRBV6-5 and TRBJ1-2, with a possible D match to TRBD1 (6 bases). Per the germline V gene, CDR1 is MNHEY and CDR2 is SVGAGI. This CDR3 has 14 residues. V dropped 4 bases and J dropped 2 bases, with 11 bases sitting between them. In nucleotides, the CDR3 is TGTGCCAGCAGTTGGACAGATGAGAACTATGGCTACACCTTC. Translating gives CASSWTDENYGYTF.

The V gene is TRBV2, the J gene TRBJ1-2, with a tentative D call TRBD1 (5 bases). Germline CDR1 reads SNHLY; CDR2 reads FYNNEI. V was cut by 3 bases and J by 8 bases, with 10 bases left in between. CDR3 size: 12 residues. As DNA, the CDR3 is TGTGCCAGCAGTGACAGGGTTCGCGGCTACACCTTC. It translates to CASSDRVRGYTF.

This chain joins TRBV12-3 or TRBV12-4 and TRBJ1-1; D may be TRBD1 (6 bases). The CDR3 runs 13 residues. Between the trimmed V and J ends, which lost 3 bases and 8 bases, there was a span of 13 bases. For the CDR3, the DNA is TGTGCCAGCAGTTTTAACAGGGAAGGAGAAGCTTTCTTT. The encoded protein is CASSFNREGEAFF.

The CDR3 region has the DNA TGTGCCAGTACCCCCCAGGGGACGCCCTCCTACAATGAGCAGTTCTTC. The encoded protein is CASTPQGTPSYNEQFF. This sequence joins TRBV19 and TRBJ2-1; D is possibly TRBD1 (6 bases). CDR3 length: 16 residues. Per the germline V gene, CDR1 is LNHDA and CDR2 is SQIVND (reference sequence). The V end lost 7 bases, the J end lost 0 bases, and 16 bases lay between the germline ends. The full variable domain, in which reference TRBV19 and TRBJ2-1 provide the parts outside the CDR3, is DGGITQSPKYLFRKEGQNVTLSCEQNLNHDAMYWYRQDPGQGLRLIYYSQIVNDFQKGDIAEGYSVSREKKESFPLTVTSAQKNPTAFYLCASTPQGTPSYNEQFFGPGTRLTVL.

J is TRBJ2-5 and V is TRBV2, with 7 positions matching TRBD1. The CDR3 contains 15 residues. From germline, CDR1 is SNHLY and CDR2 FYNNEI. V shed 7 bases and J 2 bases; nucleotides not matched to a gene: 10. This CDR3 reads CASTLIGTEQETQYF. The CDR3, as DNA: TGTGCCAGCACGTTGATTGGGACAGAGCAAGAGACCCAGTACTTC.

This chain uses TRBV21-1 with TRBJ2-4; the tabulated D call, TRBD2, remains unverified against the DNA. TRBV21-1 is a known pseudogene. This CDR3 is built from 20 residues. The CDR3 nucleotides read TGTGCCAGCAGCGAAACAGGGGTACGGCGGGAGGGCCCCCCAAGGAACATTCAGTACTTC. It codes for CASSETGVRREGPPRNIQYF.